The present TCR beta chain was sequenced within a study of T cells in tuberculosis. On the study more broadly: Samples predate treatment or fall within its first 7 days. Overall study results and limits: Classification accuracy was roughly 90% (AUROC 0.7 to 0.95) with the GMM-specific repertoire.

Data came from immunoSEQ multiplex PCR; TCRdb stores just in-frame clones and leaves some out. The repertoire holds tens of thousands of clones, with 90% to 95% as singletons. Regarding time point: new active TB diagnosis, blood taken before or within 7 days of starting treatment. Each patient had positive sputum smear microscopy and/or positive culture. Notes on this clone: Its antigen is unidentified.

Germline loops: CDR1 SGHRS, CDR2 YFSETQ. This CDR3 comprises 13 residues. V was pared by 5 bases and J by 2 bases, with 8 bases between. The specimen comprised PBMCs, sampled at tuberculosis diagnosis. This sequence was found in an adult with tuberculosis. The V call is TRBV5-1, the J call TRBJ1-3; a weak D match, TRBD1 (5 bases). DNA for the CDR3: TGCGCCAGCAGGACAGCCCCTGGAAACACCATATATTTT. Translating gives CASRTAPGNTIYF.